The 17 T cell receptor beta chains given below trace back to one sample, sequenced in a study of blood T cell repertoires in COVID-19. Some clones are missing from TCRdb's copy, which holds only in-frame ones; the method was immunoSEQ multiplex PCR. The sample lists some 230,000 clones, approximately 84% occurring once. Sequencing was carried out using peripheral blood. Receptors were obtained from a middle-aged man with acute or convalescent COVID-19.

This chain links TRBV28 with TRBJ1-2; tentative D call: TRBD1 (5 bases). Germline CDR1 MDHEN, CDR2 SYDVKM. V was pared by 7 bases and J by 4 bases, with 19 bases between. The CDR3 has 15 amino acids. For the CDR3, the DNA is TGTGCCAGCAAGCCAGGGTTAGGGGTCTTCTATGGCTACACCTTC. This translates into CASKPGLGVFYGYTF.

The chain couples TRBV5-5 to TRBJ1-2; no definite D call. Germline assignment: CDR1 SGHKS and CDR2 YYEKEE (reference sequence). This CDR3 is 13 amino acids long. Trimming removed 1 base at V and 6 bases at J, with 10 bases between. The CDR3 sequence is CASSLTVFDGYTF. CDR3 DNA: TGTGCCAGCAGCTTGACAGTCTTCGATGGCTACACCTTC.

The chain combines TRBV27 with TRBJ1-5, with D tentatively TRBD1 (6 bases). The CDR3 is 14 amino acids. V was pared by 0 bases and J by 9 bases, with 12 bases between. Germline V gene sequence: CDR1 MNHEY, CDR2 SMNVEV (reference sequence). CDR3 loop: CASSLSGRGTPQHF. The CDR3 bases are TGTGCCAGCAGTTTATCGGGCAGGGGCACGCCCCAGCATTTT.

The CDR3 protein is CASSLSGRRPKNIQYF. The CDR3 DNA reads as TGTGCCAGCAGTCTCTCAGGGAGGAGGCCCAAAAACATTCAGTACTTC. The chain combines TRBV27 with TRBJ2-4, with D possibly matching TRBD2 (6 bases). The V end was cut by 5 bases, the J end by 2 bases, with 16 bases between. This CDR3 spans 16 amino acids. The germline V gene encodes CDR1 MNHEY and CDR2 SMNVEV (reference sequence).

This clone was counted between two and nine times. The chain combines TRBV18 with TRBJ1-2, with 9 bases lining up with TRBD1. This CDR3 is 15 amino acids long. Germline trimming cut 6 bases from V and 8 bases from J; bases unmatched to any gene: 13. Germline V gene data show CDR1 as KGHSH and CDR2 as LQKENI. The CDR3 DNA follows: TGTGCCAGCTCCCGAGACAGGGGGTCGACTGGGGGCTACACCTTC. Translation gives CASSRDRGSTGGYTF.

This clone was detected once. This rearrangement joins TRBV7-8 to TRBJ1-3; 7 bases map to TRBD1. Germline trimming cut 6 bases from V and 3 bases from J; bases unmatched to any gene: 11. Germline values: CDR1 SGHVS, CDR2 FQNEAQ. The CDR3 loop spans 16 amino acids. CDR3: CASRPDRAALGNTIYF. The CDR3 region has the DNA TGTGCCAGCAGACCCGACAGGGCTGCTCTTGGAAACACCATATATTTT.

In its sample, this clone was seen a few times. The CDR3, as DNA: TGTGCCAGCAGCCGCGTGGGGGGGCATGGAAATGAAGCTTTCTTT. Its protein is CASSRVGGHGNEAFF. The chain links TRBV6-5 to TRBJ1-1; D might be TRBD1 (6 bases). The CDR3 is 15 amino acids. The V gene's germline CDR1 is MNHEY and CDR2 SVGAGI. Between the trimmed V and J ends, which lost 6 bases and 7 bases, there was a span of 21 bases.

The gene calls are TRBV5-1 and TRBJ2-3; TRBD2 matches at 8 bases. The CDR3 loop spans 18 amino acids. Looked up from germline, CDR1 is SGHRS and CDR2 is YFSETQ. V was clipped by 2 bases and J by 8 bases; unmatched bases: 19. CDR3 nucleotide sequence: TGCGCCAGCAGCTTAAGAGGAACGGGGGGGTACAATCAGGCTACGCAGTATTTT. Protein product: CASSLRGTGGYNQATQYF.

The chain links TRBV30 to TRBJ1-2; no firm D call. Germline CDR1 is GTSNPN and CDR2 is SVGIG (reference sequence). The CDR3 has 12 amino acids. Trimming shortened V by 0 bases and J by 4 bases, and 6 bases separated the two germline ends. Here the CDR3 reads CAWSVTTYGYTF. CDR3 DNA: TGTGCCTGGAGTGTAACAACCTATGGCTACACCTTC.

This clone was observed once. The same CDR3 can be traced to other DNA sequences in this sample. The V call is TRBV12-3 or TRBV12-4, the J call TRBJ2-7; the D is unclear. CDR3 size: 12 residues. V was shortened by 0 bases and J by 3 bases, with 3 bases between the two germline ends. The CDR3 sequence: CASSLASYEQYF. The CDR3, as DNA: TGTGCCAGCAGTTTAGCTAGCTACGAGCAGTACTTC.

This clone came up once. This CDR3 is CASSPRTGRTEAFF. CDR3 DNA: TGTGCCAGCTCGCCCCGGACGGGAAGGACTGAAGCTTTCTTT. The rearrangement links TRBV18 to TRBJ1-1; D is unclear. Germline CDR1 reads KGHSH; CDR2 reads LQKENI. The CDR3 extends over 14 amino acids. V was clipped by 6 bases and J by 5 bases, with 16 bases between them.

This clone was seen more than once but under ten times. The gene calls are TRBV28 and TRBJ1-5, with 8 bases identical to TRBD1. Germline values: CDR1 MDHEN, CDR2 SYDVKM. The CDR3 runs 15 residues. Unmatched junction bases numbered 4, after V lost 4 bases and J lost 2 bases. The CDR3 DNA sequence: TGTGCCAGCAGTTCACCGGGACAGGGCAATCAGCCCCAGCATTTT. It translates to CASSSPGQGNQPQHF.

The chain recombines TRBV6-6 with TRBJ2-3; 8 positions match TRBD1. This CDR3 has 15 amino acids. Trimming removed 4 bases from V and 2 bases from J; junction bases left unmatched: 5. Per the germline V gene, CDR1 is MNHNY and CDR2 is SVGAGI (reference sequence). The CDR3 reads CASSFQGASTDTQYF. The CDR3 nucleotides are TGTGCCAGCAGTTTCCAGGGGGCTTCCACAGATACGCAGTATTTT.

This clone has only a few counts. This chain links TRBV2 with TRBJ1-4; D gene unclear. The germline V gene has CDR1 SNHLY and CDR2 FYNNEI. The CDR3 spans 17 residues. The V end was cut by 3 bases, the J end by 0 bases, with 14 bases between. In nucleotides, the CDR3 is TGTGCCAGCAGTGATAACCGGAGAATTGCAACTAATGAAAAACTGTTTTTT. It specifies CASSDNRRIATNEKLFF.

The J gene is TRBJ2-6, the V gene TRBV5-1, with 8 bases aligning to TRBD2. The V gene end was trimmed by 1 base and the J gene end by 2 bases; junction bases not matched to a gene: 2. Germline loops: CDR1 SGHRS, CDR2 YFSETQ. CDR3 size: 16 residues. The CDR3 DNA reads TGCGCCAGCAGCTTGCGCGGGGGGCCTGGGGCCAACGTCCTGACTTTC. Its translation: CASSLRGGPGANVLTF.

V and J are TRBV5-8 and TRBJ2-3; TRBD1 might be the D (6 bases). Germline V lookup: CDR1 SGHTS, CDR2 YDEGEE. The CDR3 loop spans 13 amino acids. Trimming pared 5 bases from V and 3 bases from J, leaving 10 bases between. The CDR3, as DNA: TGTGCCAGCAGGCGTCAGGGGACAGATACGCAGTATTTT. Translating it yields CASRRQGTDTQYF.

As concerns this clone: Other nucleotide sequences in the sample specify the same CDR3. This chain links TRBV11-2 with TRBJ1-5; TRBD1 is a possible D gene (5 bases). CDR3 length: 15 amino acids. Germline V gives CDR1 SGHAT, CDR2 FQNNGV. Trimming cost V 4 bases and J 2 bases, with 12 bases left between them. The CDR3 is CASSSSGGGNQPQHF. The CDR3 bases are TGTGCCAGCAGCTCCTCGGGGGGAGGCAATCAGCCCCAGCATTTT.